A single sample gave rise to the 14 T cell receptor beta chains below, sequenced in a study of T cell repertoires in cytomegalovirus infection. No antigen has been assigned to these receptors. TCRdb passed the reads through MiXCR, listing each CDR3 protein once. The repertoire holds around 95,000 distinct CDR3 sequences, with around 28% as singletons. The source material was CD8+ T cells from cultured PBMCs, sampled from culture after CMV antigen stimulation. The receptors shown here come from a human donor in good health (CMV status not recorded). Some clones in this sample may be carry-over from other donors' samples.

This clonotype was seen ten or more times. The rearrangement links TRBV10-3 to TRBJ1-4, with D possibly TRBD1 on 5 matching bases. There are 16 residues in the CDR3. Trimming left V 5 bases short and J 4 bases short, with 17 bases between. CDR1 and CDR2 (germline): ENHRY, SYGVKD. This chain's CDR3 is CAISPGEGHFNEKLFF. CDR3 sequence (DNA): TGTGCCATCAGTCCCGGGGAGGGGCATTTTAATGAAAAACTGTTTTTT.

There are a few counts of this clonotype. The chain combines TRBV7-4 with TRBJ2-3; D tentatively fits TRBD1 or TRBD2 (5 bases each). This CDR3 comprises 13 residues. Germline CDR1 and CDR2: SGHVT and SQSDAQ. V lost 9 bases, J lost 2 bases, and 12 bases lay in between. The CDR3 coding sequence is TGTGCCAGGGGACCCGCCAACACAGATACGCAGTATTTT. This codes for CARGPANTDTQYF.

The table lists this clonotype with a few counts. The chain combines TRBV4-1 with TRBJ2-3, with 10 positions matching TRBD2. CDR1 and CDR2 from the germline V gene are MGHRA and YSYEKL. The V gene end was trimmed by 0 bases and the J gene end by 1 base; junction bases not matched to a gene: 7. CDR3 size: 18 residues. CDR3 DNA sequence: TGCGCCAGCAGCCAAGATTTGCCACTAGCGGGGCGCACAGATACGCAGTATTTT. This sequence encodes CASSQDLPLAGRTDTQYF.

This clonotype showed up just a few times. J is TRBJ1-1 and V is TRBV9, with D unresolved. CDR1 SGDLS and CDR2 YYNGEE come from the germline V gene. The CDR3 is 14 residues long. The V gene lost 2 bases and the J gene lost 5 bases, with 13 bases spanning the gap. Written as DNA, the CDR3 is TGTGCCAGCAGCGTTTTAGGAGTAGAAACTGAAGCTTTCTTT. It codes for CASSVLGVETEAFF.

The chain links TRBV4-1 to TRBJ1-2; D possibly corresponds to TRBD1 (5 bases). Looked up from germline, CDR1 is MGHRA and CDR2 is YSYEKL. Trimming shortened V by 0 bases and J by 4 bases, and 12 bases separated the two germline ends. This CDR3 region has 15 residues. CDR3: CASSQDWGGIYGYTF. CDR3 DNA sequence: TGCGCCAGCAGCCAAGATTGGGGGGGAATCTATGGCTACACCTTC.

The chain couples TRBV5-4 to TRBJ1-6, with D perhaps matching TRBD1 (5 bases). From germline, CDR1 is SGHNT and CDR2 YYREEE (reference sequence). Trimming shortened V by 0 bases and J by 11 bases, and 12 bases separated the two germline ends. The CDR3 loop spans 14 amino acids. CDR3: CASSLGDGSTPLHF. The CDR3 nucleotides read TGTGCCAGCAGCTTGGGGGACGGCTCCACACCCCTCCACTTT.

This clonotype was seen many times. J is TRBJ2-7 and V is TRBV6-1, with D possibly TRBD1 on 5 matching bases. Trimming took 10 bases from V and 6 from J, leaving 16 bases between them. The CDR3 totals 12 residues. CDR1 MNHNS and CDR2 SASEGT come from the germline V gene. CDR3 sequence (DNA): TGTGCCACCAATAAAGGGGCGTCCGAGCAGTACTTC. Its protein product is CATNKGASEQYF.

The J gene is TRBJ2-5, the V gene TRBV27; a weak D match, TRBD1 (6 bases). Germline V gene sequence: CDR1 MNHEY, CDR2 SMNVEV (reference sequence). The length of the CDR3 is 14 residues. Trimming cost V 6 bases and J 5 bases, with 16 bases left between them. CDR3 in DNA: TGTGCCAGCAGCTTTCAGGGGTTCAAGGAGACCCAGTACTTC. This codes for CASSFQGFKETQYF.

This clonotype was found many times. CDR3 amino acids: CASRRGGLNTDTQYF. CDR3 sequence (DNA): TGTGCCTCCCGGCGGGGGGGCCTGAACACAGATACGCAGTATTTT. The gene calls are TRBV27 and TRBJ2-3; TRBD2 matches 9 bases. The CDR3 runs to 15 residues. The J segment lost 2 bases and the V segment lost 11 bases, leaving 11 bases of the junction unmatched. Germline CDR1 is MNHEY and CDR2 is SMNVEV (reference sequence).

In its sample, this clonotype was seen a few times. The DNA for the CDR3 is TGTGCCAGCAGCCCCGGGACTAGCGCGATCGAGCAGTACTTC. Translated: CASSPGTSAIEQYF. J is TRBJ2-7 and V is TRBV12-3 or TRBV12-4; 10 bases match TRBD2. This CDR3 is built from 14 residues. V lost 6 bases and J lost 6; bases outside the gene matches: 8.

V is TRBV7-9 and J is TRBJ1-1; the D gene is possibly TRBD1 (6 bases). Germline V gene data show CDR1 as SEHNR and CDR2 as FQNEAQ (reference sequence). V was shortened by 6 bases and J by 2 bases, with 13 bases between the two germline ends. The CDR3 sequence is 14 residues long. The CDR3: CASRPGAENTEAFF. The CDR3 DNA is TGTGCCAGCAGGCCAGGGGCTGAAAACACTGAAGCTTTCTTT.

This clonotype was seen a few times. This chain joins TRBV7-6 and TRBJ2-7; maybe TRBD1 (5 bases). This CDR3 is 15 amino acids long. V gave up 5 bases and J gave up 0 bases, with 14 bases separating them. The V gene's germline CDR1 is SGHVS and CDR2 FNYEAQ. The CDR3 coding sequence is TGTGCCAGCAGCCTCGGTGGAGACAGCTCCTACGAGCAGTACTTC. It specifies CASSLGGDSSYEQYF.

This clonotype appeared many times. This chain joins TRBV5-1 and TRBJ2-3, with 7 positions matching TRBD1. Germline V gene data show CDR1 as SGHRS and CDR2 as YFSETQ. CDR3 length: 15 amino acids. With 0 bases clipped from V and 5 bases from J, the junction kept 6 bases outside the gene matches. CDR3 sequence (DNA): TGCGCCAGCAGCTTGGGACAGGGAGTAATAGATACGCAGTATTTT. This encodes CASSLGQGVIDTQYF.

V is TRBV7-6 and J is TRBJ2-7; 8 bases match TRBD1. V lost 2 bases, J lost 0 bases, and 6 bases stayed unmatched. CDR1 SGHVS and CDR2 FNYEAQ come from the germline V gene. The CDR3 extends over 16 amino acids. CDR3: CASSLSRDRSSYEQYF. CDR3 DNA: TGTGCCAGCAGCTTAAGCCGGGACAGGAGCTCCTACGAGCAGTACTTC.